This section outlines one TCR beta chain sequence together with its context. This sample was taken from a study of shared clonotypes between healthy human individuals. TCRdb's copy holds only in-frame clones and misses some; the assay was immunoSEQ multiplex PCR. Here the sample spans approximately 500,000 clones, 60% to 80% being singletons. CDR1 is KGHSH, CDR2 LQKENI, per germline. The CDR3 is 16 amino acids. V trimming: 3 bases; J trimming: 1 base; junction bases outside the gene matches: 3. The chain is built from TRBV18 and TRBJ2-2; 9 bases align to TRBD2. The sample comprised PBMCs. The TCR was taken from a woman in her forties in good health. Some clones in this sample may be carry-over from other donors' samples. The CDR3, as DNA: TGTGCCAGCTCACCCGCGACTAGCGGGAACACCGGGGAGCTGTTTTTT. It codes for CASSPATSGNTGELFF.